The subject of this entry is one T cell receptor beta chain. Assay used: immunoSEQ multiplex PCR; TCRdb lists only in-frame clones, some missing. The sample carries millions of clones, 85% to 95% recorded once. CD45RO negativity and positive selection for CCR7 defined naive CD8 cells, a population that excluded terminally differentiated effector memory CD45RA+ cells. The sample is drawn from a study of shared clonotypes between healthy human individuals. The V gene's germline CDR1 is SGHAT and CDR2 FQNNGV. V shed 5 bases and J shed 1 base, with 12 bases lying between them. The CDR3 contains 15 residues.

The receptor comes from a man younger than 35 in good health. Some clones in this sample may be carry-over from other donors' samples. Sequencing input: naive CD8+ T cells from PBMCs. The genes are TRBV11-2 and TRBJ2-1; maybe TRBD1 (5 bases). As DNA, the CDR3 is TGTGCCAGCAGCCAAAGACAGAGATCCTACAATGAGCAGTTCTTC. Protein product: CASSQRQRSYNEQFF.